The clone carrying this TCR beta chain showed up just a few times. This CDR3 comprises 18 residues. V lost 1 base and J lost 2, with 18 bases in between. Germline loops: CDR1 SGHTA, CDR2 FQGNSA. The time point denotes: pre-treatment sample, taken before nivolumab and TIL therapy. Enrollment ran from late 2017 to early 2020. The data derive from a study of TIL therapy for anti-PD-1-resistant metastatic lung cancer. Overall study context: Median patient age was 54, ranging roughly 35-75 years.

This was the immunoSEQ v3 assay. Sequencing was performed with immunoSEQ multiplex PCR; in TCRdb, only in-frame clones are kept and a portion is missing. The sample yields about 50,000 clones, around 86% seen once. The chain combines TRBV7-2 with TRBJ1-3, with a weak D call TRBD1 (5 bases). The clonotype originates from a person aged 30 to 80 with non-small cell lung cancer. Sequenced material: blood, taken at baseline. The CDR3: CASSLGGGARRTGNTIYF. CDR3 nucleotide sequence: TGTGCCAGCAGCTTAGGGGGGGGAGCGAGGAGAACTGGAAACACCATATATTTT. Combining the CDR3 with reference TRBV7-2 and TRBJ1-3 gives the whole variable domain GAGVSQSPSNKVTEKGKDVELRCDPISGHTALYWYRQSLGQGLEFLIYFQGNSAPDKSGLPSDRFSAERTGGSVSTLTIQRTQQEDSAVYLCASSLGGGARRTGNTIYFGEGSWLTVV.